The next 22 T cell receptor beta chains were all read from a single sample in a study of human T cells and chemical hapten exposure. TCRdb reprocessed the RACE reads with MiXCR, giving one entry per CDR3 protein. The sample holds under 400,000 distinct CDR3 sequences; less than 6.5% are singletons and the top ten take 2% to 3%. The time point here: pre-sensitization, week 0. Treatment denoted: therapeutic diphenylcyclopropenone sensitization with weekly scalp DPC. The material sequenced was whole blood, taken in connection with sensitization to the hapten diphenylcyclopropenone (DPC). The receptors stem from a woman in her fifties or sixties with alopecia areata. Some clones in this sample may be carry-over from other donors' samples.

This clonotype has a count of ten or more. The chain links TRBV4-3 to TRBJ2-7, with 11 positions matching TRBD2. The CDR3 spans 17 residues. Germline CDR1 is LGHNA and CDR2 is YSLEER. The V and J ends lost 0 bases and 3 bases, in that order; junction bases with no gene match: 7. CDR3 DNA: TGCGCCAGCAGCCAAGAATGGGGGGGACTAGCGGTCTACGAGCAGTACTTC. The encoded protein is CASSQEWGGLAVYEQYF.

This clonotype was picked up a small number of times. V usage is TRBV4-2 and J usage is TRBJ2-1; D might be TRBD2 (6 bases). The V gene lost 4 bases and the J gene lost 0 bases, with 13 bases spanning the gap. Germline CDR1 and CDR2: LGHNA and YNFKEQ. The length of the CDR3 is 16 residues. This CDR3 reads CASSLERGSSYNEQFF. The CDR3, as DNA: TGTGCCAGCAGCCTCGAACGGGGGAGCTCCTACAATGAGCAGTTCTTC.

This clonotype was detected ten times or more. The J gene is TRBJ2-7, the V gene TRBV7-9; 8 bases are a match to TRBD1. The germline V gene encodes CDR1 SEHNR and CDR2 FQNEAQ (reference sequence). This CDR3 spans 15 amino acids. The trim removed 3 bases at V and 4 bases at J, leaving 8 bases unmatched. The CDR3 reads CASSLPDRAMYEQYF. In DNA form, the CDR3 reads TGTGCCAGCAGCTTGCCGGACAGGGCGATGTACGAGCAGTACTTC.

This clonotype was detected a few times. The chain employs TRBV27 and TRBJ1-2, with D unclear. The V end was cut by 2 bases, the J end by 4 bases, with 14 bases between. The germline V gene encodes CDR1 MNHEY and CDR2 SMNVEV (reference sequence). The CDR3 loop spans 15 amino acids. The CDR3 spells CASSLNTVGSYGYTF. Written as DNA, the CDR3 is TGTGCCAGCAGTTTAAACACAGTGGGTAGCTATGGCTACACCTTC.

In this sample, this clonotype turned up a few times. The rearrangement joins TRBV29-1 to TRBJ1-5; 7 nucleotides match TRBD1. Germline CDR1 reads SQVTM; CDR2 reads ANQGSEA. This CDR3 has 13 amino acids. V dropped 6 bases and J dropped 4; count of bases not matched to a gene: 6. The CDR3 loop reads CSVKQGRNQPQHF. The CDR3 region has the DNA TGCAGCGTGAAACAGGGGAGAAATCAGCCCCAGCATTTT.

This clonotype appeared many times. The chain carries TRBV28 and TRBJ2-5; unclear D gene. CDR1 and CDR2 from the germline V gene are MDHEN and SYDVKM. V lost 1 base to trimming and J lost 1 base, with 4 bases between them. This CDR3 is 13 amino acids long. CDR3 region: CASSLYSQETQYF. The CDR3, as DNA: TGTGCCAGCAGTTTATACAGCCAAGAGACCCAGTACTTC.

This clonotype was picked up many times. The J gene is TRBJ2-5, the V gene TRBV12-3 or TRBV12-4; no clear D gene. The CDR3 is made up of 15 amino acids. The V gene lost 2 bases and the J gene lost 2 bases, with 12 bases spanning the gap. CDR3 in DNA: TGTGCCAGCAGTTTAAGCCGGACGCCACAAGAGACCCAGTACTTC. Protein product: CASSLSRTPQETQYF.

The CDR3, as DNA: TGTGCCAGCAGGACGTCCGACTCGCGGGGTCAGCCCCAGCATTTT. Its translation is CASRTSDSRGQPQHF. The genes are TRBV7-2 and TRBJ1-5; D not resolved. CDR3 length: 15 amino acids. Germline CDR1 SGHTA, CDR2 FQGNSA. The V gene lost 6 bases and the J gene lost 6 bases, with 18 bases spanning the gap. Full variable domain (missing parts from reference TRBV7-2 and TRBJ1-5): GAGVSQSPSNKVTEKGKDVELRCDPISGHTALYWYRQSLGQGLEFLIYFQGNSAPDKSGLPSDRFSAERTGGSVSTLTIQRTQQEDSAVYLCASRTSDSRGQPQHFGDGTRLSIL.

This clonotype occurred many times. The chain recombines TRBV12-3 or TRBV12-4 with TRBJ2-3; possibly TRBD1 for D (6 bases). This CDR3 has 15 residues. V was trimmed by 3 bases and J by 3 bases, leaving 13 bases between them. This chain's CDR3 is CASSLTQGRTDTQYF. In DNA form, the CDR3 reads TGTGCCAGCAGTTTGACTCAGGGGAGAACAGATACGCAGTATTTT.

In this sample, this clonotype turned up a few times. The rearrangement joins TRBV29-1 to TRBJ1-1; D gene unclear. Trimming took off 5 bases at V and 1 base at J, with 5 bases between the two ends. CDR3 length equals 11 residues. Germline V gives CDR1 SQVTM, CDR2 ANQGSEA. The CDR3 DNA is TGCAGCGTTCACGCGAACACTGAAGCTTTCTTT. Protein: CSVHANTEAFF.

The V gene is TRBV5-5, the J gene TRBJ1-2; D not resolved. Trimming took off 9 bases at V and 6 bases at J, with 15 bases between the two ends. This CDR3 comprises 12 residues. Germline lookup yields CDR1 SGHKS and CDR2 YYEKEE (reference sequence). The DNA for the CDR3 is TGTGCCACTTCGAGGCTTGGGGATGGCTACACCTTC. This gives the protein CATSRLGDGYTF.

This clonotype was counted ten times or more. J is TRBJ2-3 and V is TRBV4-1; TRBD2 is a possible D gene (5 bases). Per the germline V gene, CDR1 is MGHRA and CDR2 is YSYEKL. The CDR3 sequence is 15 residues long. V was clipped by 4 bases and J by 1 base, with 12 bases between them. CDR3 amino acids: CASSPSARGTDTQYF. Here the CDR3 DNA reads TGCGCCAGCAGCCCATCAGCGAGGGGCACAGATACGCAGTATTTT.

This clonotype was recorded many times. The chain's CDR3 is CATSRTGGVKADTQYF. CDR3 DNA: TGTGCCACCAGCCGGACGGGGGGAGTCAAGGCAGATACGCAGTATTTT. The rearrangement joins TRBV15 to TRBJ2-3, with 7 bases fitting TRBD2. CDR1 LNHNV and CDR2 YYDKDF come from the germline V gene (reference sequence). The CDR3 consists of 16 residues. The ends lost 5 bases at V and 4 bases at J; junction bases unmatched: 12.

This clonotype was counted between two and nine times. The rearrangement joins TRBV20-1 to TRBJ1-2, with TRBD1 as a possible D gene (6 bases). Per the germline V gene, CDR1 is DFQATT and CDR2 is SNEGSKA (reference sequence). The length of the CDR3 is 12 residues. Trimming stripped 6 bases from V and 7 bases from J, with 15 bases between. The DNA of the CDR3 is TGCAGTGCCCTGGACAGTTCTGCTGGCTACACCTTC. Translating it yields CSALDSSAGYTF.

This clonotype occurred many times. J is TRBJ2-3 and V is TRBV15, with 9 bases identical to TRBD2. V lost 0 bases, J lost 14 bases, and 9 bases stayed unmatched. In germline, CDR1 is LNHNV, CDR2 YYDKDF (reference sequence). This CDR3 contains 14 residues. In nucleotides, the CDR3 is TGTGCCACCAGCAGAGACAGGACTAGCGCAACGGGGTATTTT. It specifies CATSRDRTSATGYF.

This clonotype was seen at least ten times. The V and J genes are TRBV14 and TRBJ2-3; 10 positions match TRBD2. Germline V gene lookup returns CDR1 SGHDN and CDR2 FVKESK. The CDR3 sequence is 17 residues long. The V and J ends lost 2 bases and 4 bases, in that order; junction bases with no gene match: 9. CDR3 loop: CASSQPKREGPSDTQYF. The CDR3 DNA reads TGTGCCAGCAGCCAACCTAAGCGGGAGGGCCCATCAGATACGCAGTATTTT.

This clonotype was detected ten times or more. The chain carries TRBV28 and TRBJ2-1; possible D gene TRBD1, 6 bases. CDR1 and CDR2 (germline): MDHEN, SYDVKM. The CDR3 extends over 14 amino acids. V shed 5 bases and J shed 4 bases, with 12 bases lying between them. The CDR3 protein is CASSPLGTYNEQFF. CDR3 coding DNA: TGTGCCAGCAGTCCTCTGGGGACATACAATGAGCAGTTCTTC.

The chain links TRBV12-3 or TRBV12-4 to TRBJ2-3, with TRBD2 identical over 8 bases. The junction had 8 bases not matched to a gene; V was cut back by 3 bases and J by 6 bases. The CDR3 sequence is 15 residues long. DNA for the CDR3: TGTGCCAGCAGTTTGGCAGGAGCGGGGGTGGATACGCAGTATTTT. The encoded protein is CASSLAGAGVDTQYF.

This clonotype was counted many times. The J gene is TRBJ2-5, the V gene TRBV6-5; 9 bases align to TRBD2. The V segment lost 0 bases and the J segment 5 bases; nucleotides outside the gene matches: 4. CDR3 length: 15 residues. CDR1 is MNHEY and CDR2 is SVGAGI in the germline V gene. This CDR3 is CASSYSGGRGETQYF. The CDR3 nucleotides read TGTGCCAGCAGTTACTCAGGCGGGAGGGGGGAGACCCAGTACTTC.

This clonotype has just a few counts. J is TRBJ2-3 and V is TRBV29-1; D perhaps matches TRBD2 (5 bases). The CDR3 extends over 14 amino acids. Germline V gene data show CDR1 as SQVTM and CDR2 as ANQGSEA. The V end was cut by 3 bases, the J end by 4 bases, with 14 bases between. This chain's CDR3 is CSVEFGLGADTQYF. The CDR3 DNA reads TGCAGCGTTGAGTTTGGACTCGGCGCAGATACGCAGTATTTT.

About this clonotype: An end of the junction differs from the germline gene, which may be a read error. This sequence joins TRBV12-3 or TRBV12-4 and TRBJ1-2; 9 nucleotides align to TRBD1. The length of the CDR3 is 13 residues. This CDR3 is CASRFNDGTGIIF. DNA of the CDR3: TGTGCCAGCAGGTTTAACGACGGGACAGGGATAATCTTC.

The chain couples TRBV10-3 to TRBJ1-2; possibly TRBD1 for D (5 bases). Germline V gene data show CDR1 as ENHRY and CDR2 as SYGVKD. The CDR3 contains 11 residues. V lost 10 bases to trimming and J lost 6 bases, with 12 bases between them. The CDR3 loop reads CATRGDDGYTF. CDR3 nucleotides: TGTGCCACCCGAGGGGATGATGGCTACACCTTC.